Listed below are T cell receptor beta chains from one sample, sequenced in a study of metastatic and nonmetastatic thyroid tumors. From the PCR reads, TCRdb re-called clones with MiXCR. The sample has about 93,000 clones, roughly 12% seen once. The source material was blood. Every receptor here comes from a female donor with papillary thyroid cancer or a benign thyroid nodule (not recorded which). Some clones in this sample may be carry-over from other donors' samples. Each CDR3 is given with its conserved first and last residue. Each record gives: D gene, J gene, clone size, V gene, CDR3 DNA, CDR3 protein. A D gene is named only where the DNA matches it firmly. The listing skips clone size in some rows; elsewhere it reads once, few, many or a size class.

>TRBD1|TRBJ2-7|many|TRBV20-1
TGCAGTGCTCCGCGACAGGGGCGTTCCTACGAGCAGTACTTC
CSAPRQGRSYEQYF
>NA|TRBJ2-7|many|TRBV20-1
TGCAGTGCTAGGCCGGGGGCGGTATCCTACGAGCAGTACTTC
CSARPGAVSYEQYF
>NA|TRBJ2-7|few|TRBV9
TGTGCCAGCAGCGATCCCTGGTCATTCGGATCCGACAGATTGGATGGACTCCACGAGCAGTACTTC
CASSDPWSFGSDRLDGLHEQYF
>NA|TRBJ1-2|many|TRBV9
TGTGCTAGCTCCCCAAGCGGCGGGCTCAATGGCTACACCTTC
CASSPSGGLNGYTF
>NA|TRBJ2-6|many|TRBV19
TGTGCCAGTAGTATAGTTGGACGTACCATCTCTGGGGCCAACGTCCTGACTTTC
CASSIVGRTISGANVLTF
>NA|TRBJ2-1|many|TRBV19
TGTGCCAGTAGTATAGTGGGAGAGGTGCAGTTCTTC
CASSIVGEVQFF
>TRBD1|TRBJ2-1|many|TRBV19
TGTGCCAGTAGTATCTTATTTGGGCGGGGACAGGGGAACGGCAATGAGCAGTTCTTC
CASSILFGRGQGNGNEQFF
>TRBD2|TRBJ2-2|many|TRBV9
TGTGCCAGCAGCGCCCCTAGTAGCGGGGCAAACACCGGGGAGCTGTTTTTT
CASSAPSSGANTGELFF
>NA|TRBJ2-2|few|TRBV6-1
TGTGCCAGCAGTTCCCAGGGGTACACCGGGGAGCTGTTTTTT
CASSSQGYTGELFF
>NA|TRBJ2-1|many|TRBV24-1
TGTGCCACCAGTGATCCGAGCTCAGAGGACGGGACCGGGGATGAGCAGTTCTTC
CATSDPSSEDGTGDEQFF
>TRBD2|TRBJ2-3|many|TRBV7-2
TGTGCCACCGAGCCGGGACTAGCGGGAACAGATACGCAGTATTTT
CATEPGLAGTDTQYF
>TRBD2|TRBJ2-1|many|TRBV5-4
TGTGCCAGCAGCCCGGGACTAGTTATTAATGAGCAGTTCTTC
CASSPGLVINEQFF
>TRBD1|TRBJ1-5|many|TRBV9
TGTGCCAGCAGCGTATCAGGGGGCGATCAGCCCCAGCATTTT
CASSVSGGDQPQHF
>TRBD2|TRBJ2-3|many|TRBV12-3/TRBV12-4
TGTGCCAGCAGTATACTAGCGGGAGACACAGATACGCAGTATTTT
CASSILAGDTDTQYF
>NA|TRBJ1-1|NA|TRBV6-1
TGTGCCAGCATCCCAGACGGACGGCGGGCTTTCTTT
CASIPDGRRAFF
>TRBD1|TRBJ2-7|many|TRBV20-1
TGCAGTTCTCGGACAGGGTTCTCCTACGAGCAGTACTTC
CSSRTGFSYEQYF
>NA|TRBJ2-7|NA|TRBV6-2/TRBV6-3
TGTGCCAGCAGTTACTCAGGCAGAAGAACCTACGAGCAGTACTTC
CASSYSGRRTYEQYF
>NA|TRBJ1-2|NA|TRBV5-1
TGCGCCAGCAGCGAAGTCGGACGGTCCGCTAACTATGGCTACACCTTC
CASSEVGRSANYGYTF
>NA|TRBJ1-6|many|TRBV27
TGTGCCAGCAGTTATCTCAATAATTCACCCCTCCACTTT
CASSYLNNSPLHF
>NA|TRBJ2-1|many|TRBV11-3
TGTGCCAGCAGCTTAGATCCCGGGGGCTACAATGAGCAGTTCTTC
CASSLDPGGYNEQFF
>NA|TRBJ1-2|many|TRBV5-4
TGTGCCAGCAGCTTGGCAGGGTCGGGGATGGGCTATGGCTACACCTTC
CASSLAGSGMGYGYTF
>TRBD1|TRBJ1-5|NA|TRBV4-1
TGTGCCAGCAGCCAAGAACCACTACTACAGGGGGGGAATCAGCCCCAGCATTTT
CASSQEPLLQGGNQPQHF
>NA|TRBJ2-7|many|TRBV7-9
TGTGCCAGCAGCTTAGATACCTACGAGCAGTACTTC
CASSLDTYEQYF